This T cell receptor (beta chain) was found in a study of blood T cell repertoires in COVID-19. Study information: The United States, Italy and Spain provided the acute and convalescent COVID-19 samples.

The Seattle patients, enrolled during active infection, were followed longitudinally. The CDR3 contains 15 residues. V lost 3 bases and J lost 3; bases outside the gene matches: 4. Germline CDR1 is SGHRS and CDR2 is YFSETQ. Authors' processing steps: It was from reference gene primer amplification that nucleated cell counts were estimated. Only in-frame clones appear in the TCRdb table, and some are missing; sequencing was by immunoSEQ multiplex PCR. That table furnishes V, J and clone size, whereas the DNA furnished D and trimming. The sample has some 120,000 clones, over 75% seen once. The TCR comes from a man aged 30-40 years with COVID-19, enrolled during active disease. The sample taken for sequencing was peripheral blood. The rearrangement joins TRBV5-1 to TRBJ1-5; 9 nucleotides line up with TRBD1. The CDR3, as DNA: TGCGCCAGCAGCTCAGGGGACAGGGACAATCAGCCCCAGCATTTT. It is translated as CASSSGDRDNQPQHF. Full variable domain (outside the CDR3, taken from reference TRBV5-1 and TRBJ1-5): KAGVTQTPRYLIKTRGQQVTLSCSPISGHRSVSWYQQTPGQGLQFLFEYFSETQRNKGNFPGRFSGRQFSNSRSEMNVSTLELGDSALYLCASSSGDRDNQPQHFGDGTRLSIL.